This T cell receptor (beta chain) was sequenced in a study of cytomegalovirus exposure and HLA in healthy donors. Germline V gene data show CDR1 as SGHTA and CDR2 as FQGNSA. V lost 5 bases to trimming and J lost 3 bases; unmatched junction nucleotides: 3. The CDR3 spans 15 residues. Study-wide points: According to the study, 150 to 200 TCR beta chains were cytomegalovirus-associated. Most observed TCR sequences were rare, whereas some public TCRs were detected in many donors.

Produced via immunoSEQ multiplex PCR; TCRdb's table is partial and in-frame only. The sample has about 130,000 clones, roughly 91% seen once. Note on this clone: Antigen unknown.

Sequencing used PBMCs. The chain carries TRBV7-2 and TRBJ2-2; 10 bases map to TRBD1. The origin of this receptor is a man younger than 40 in good health and CMV-seronegative. The chain's CDR3 is CASSLGQGDTGELFF. The CDR3 nucleotides read TGTGCCAGCAGCCTCGGACAGGGGGACACCGGGGAGCTGTTTTTT.